This note documents a single TCR beta chain sequence. The clone's antigen remains unknown. No base quality values were provided; no much bigger clone lies one nucleotide off. CDR1 SQVTM and CDR2 ANQGSEA are derived from the germline V gene. Trimming at the junction amounts to 3 bases on V and 8 bases on J, and the germline ends lie 10 bases apart. The CDR3 starts with the cysteine, ends with the phenylalanine, and has 11 residues. Only CDR3 DNA remains: 33 bases, in frame from the first base. This specimen belongs to a study of cytomegalovirus exposure and HLA in healthy donors (dated by TCRdb to about 2017). Study-wide context: An earlier analysis of approximately 550 of the donors reported about 250 Gb of sequence data and some 120 million unique TCR beta sequences from 150 million to 200 million T cells. Around 320 gigabases of sequencing data and 78 million or so unique TCR sequences were included in an early release covering about 600 HLA-typed donors. Of the 300 to 450 genotyped donors, 81% fell in the genetic ancestry cluster associated with self-reported Caucasian donors. The study was designed to test whether signatures of past pathogen exposure could be identified by cataloging public T cell receptors. The study used immunosequencing to profile the T cell repertoires of more than 650 subjects and linked those repertoires to cytomegalovirus serostatus. Along with the approximately 700-subject first cohort, a separate validation cohort of over a hundred different subjects was used. High-throughput TCR immunosequencing, statistical association of individual TCRs with disease status, and machine learning were combined to predict cytomegalovirus infection status. A later analysis re-examined previously published TCR beta repertoires from 500 to 700 donors and added high-resolution HLA genotyping to investigate patterns of TCR occurrence. Rather than using new phenotypic data, the later analysis identified candidate immune exposures from TCR beta sequences and from how often those sequences occurred across donors. In an earlier analysis of a few hundred of the donors, high-throughput TCR beta sequencing was used to judge whether each TCR beta V gene segment behaved as functional or pseudogenic. Alongside the repertoire data, information on donor age, sex, ethnicity and CMV serostatus was compiled. A later genetic analysis took genome-wide SNP genotypes for about 55% of the 666 donors and used that subset as a discovery cohort. All discovery cohort repertoires had been generated on a single sequencing platform. Both class I and class II loci were covered by HLA typing, at four-digit resolution. The number of donors typed differed by locus, with 629-630 for A, B, C, DRB1 and DQB1, roughly 520 for DQA1, 600 to 610 for DPA1, and approximately 470 for DPB1. Roughly 5 DR-DQ haplotypes were treated as single units for association and clustering because of strong linkage in the cohort. On average, 235,054 unique TCR beta nucleotide sequences were sequenced per donor among fewer than 500 genotyped donors of the cohort, with around 19% of those sequences being non-productive. General findings and caveats noted by the study authors: According to a later genetic analysis, donors in an Asian-associated ancestry cluster had fewer N-insertions in productive TCRs than the approximately 670-donor mean. It was suggested by the authors that the approach could potentially be generalized to other disease states and immunological phenotypes. Several of the top co-occurrence clusters appeared to be linked to parvovirus B19, influenza, CMV and Epstein-Barr virus, according to a later analysis. V-gene and J-gene trimming of TCR beta chains was associated with a missense DCLRE1C variant in a later genetic analysis, and the association was replicated in an independent cohort. For the cohort, immune exposure information was limited to CMV serostatus. Because HLA typing was missing for some donors at each locus, association tests included only the typed subset. In this cohort, only TCR beta chains were sequenced, and detectable features were limited by the absence of alpha or paired-chain data. Because the 87-base-pair reads could not distinguish some IMGT-functional V segments, including TRBV6-2 and TRBV6-3, those segments were excluded. Cytomegalovirus status was reported to be diagnosed by the classifier with high specificity and sensitivity in both the original and validation cohorts. When HLA alleles, especially DR and DQ, strongly co-occurred, TCR associations were difficult to assign to individual alleles. A group of highly shared sequence variants was considered likely to be a technical artifact of the sequencing pipeline. According to a later analysis, most CMV-associated TCR beta chains appeared to be HLA-restricted, and the HLA associations seemed to be driven largely by CMV exposure. Correlated functional status among segregating V segments might reflect linkage disequilibrium, but an unknown experimental factor could not be ruled out. The presence/absence analyses assumed that sequencing depth was roughly uniform across donors, and that assumption may not be true. Broadly in line with IMGT annotations, most TCR beta V segments showed up in productive rearrangements about 87% or about 30% of the time in an earlier analysis of a few hundred of the donors. In the study, 150 to 200 TCR beta chains were listed as associated with cytomegalovirus. A few of the identified cytomegalovirus-associated TCR beta chains were confirmed in vitro to be specific for cytomegalovirus antigens. A further reported finding was that TCR beta sequences accurately predicted the HLA-A and HLA-B alleles for most subjects in the first cohort. Across donors, most TCR sequences were observed very rarely, whereas some public TCRs were present in many individuals. According to a later analysis, TCR association rates differed among HLA loci, with DRB1 alleles showing the most associated TCRs and HLA-C alleles showing the fewest. Because counts were too low, seventeen rarely observed V segments, including chromosome 9 orphons, were excluded from the earlier analysis of about 500 of the donors. A later analysis found that HLA-associated TCR beta chains were more clonally expanded and had lower generation probabilities than equally common non-associated chains. At a false discovery rate of 0.05, a later analysis linked 16,951 TCR beta sequences to specific HLA alleles.

The library was prepared using the immunoSEQ multiplex PCR assay. For the multiplex PCR, a mixture combining 60 forward primers for TCR Vbeta segments and 13 reverse primers for TCR Jbeta segments was used. Amplification of the CDR3 region of rearranged TCR beta genes was performed with a multiplex PCR assay on genomic DNA. Amplified TCR beta libraries were sequenced as 87-base-pair reads on the Illumina HiSeq System. The source study handled its data this way. A later analysis tallied tens of millions of unique TCR beta chains across the approximately 670 repertoires, and approximately 9.9 million of those chains were shared by two or more donors. A nearest-neighbor algorithm error-corrected the raw reads and collapsed the reads into unique sequences, merging closely related sequences to remove PCR and sequencing errors. Alignment of CDR3 sequences to IMGT reference sequences was used to assign V, D and J gene segments. For a sequence to be retained, a match of at least six nucleotides to both a V gene segment and a J gene segment was required. A rearrangement counted as productive if the CDR3 had no stop codons and remained in frame with V and J, and every other rearrangement counted as non-productive. Following IMGT convention, CDR3 was defined as the stretch from the second conserved V-encoded cysteine up to the conserved J-encoded phenylalanine. The earlier analysis of about 590 of the donors excluded sequences that lacked an unambiguous match to a single V gene segment. In an earlier analysis of 587 of the donors, a V segment was called functional when productive rearrangements were above 56.7%, and segregating when the standard deviation between donors exceeded 5%. A statistical classification framework was built to diagnose cytomegalovirus status from the catalog of TCR beta chain sequences. In a later analysis, TCR nucleotide sequences were compared against IMGT/GENE-DB human TR gene sequences so that V and J genes could be assigned. Using the TCRdist pipeline, a later analysis assigned CDR3 sequences along with most-parsimonious VDJ recombination scenarios. In a later analysis, each TCR beta chain was defined by its CDR3 amino acid sequence together with its V-gene family, and reads without a unique V-gene family were excluded. As a way to deal with suspected cross-contamination and a sequencing artifact, a later analysis dropped approximately 570 nucleotide sequences that were highly shared and had low generation probability. In a later analysis, a clonal expansion index for each public chain was calculated from normalized within-repertoire ranks of inferred template counts. In a later analysis, generation probabilities were computed using a VDJ recombination model fitted to out-of-frame rearrangements, and the results were checked against IGoR. In a later analysis, hypergeometric tests were used to score TCR-TCR, TCR-HLA and TCR-CMV co-occurrence, with a repertoire-size bias correction applied to TCR pairs. A later analysis estimated false discovery rates by permuting HLA or CMV assignments 20 times. In a later analysis, co-occurring TCRs were grouped using DBSCAN, with TCRdist sequence similarity added in when clustering inside HLA-allele-positive subsets. For co-occurrence clustering, repertoires with fewer than 30,000 or more than 120,000 public chains were excluded, along with roughly 5 repertoires with anomalous nucleotide sharing. The table was pulled from immuneACCESS by TCRdb, which kept in-frame rearrangements only. Such tables lose some clones; where checked, under half of the loss comes from unresolved V genes, and the rest has no known cause. The DNA gave D and trimming, while V, J and clone size come from that table. This sample holds 100,000 to 150,000 clones; 70% to 85% were observed only once. The ten largest clones capture roughly 1.5% of the sample.

The cohort consisted of 650 to 850 healthy bone marrow donors. All cohort members were sampled while nominally healthy, although unrecorded immune exposures were likely present. The donor was CMV seronegative and belonged to the group of roughly 330 seronegative cohort members. A peripheral blood sample was provided by each donor, and peripheral blood mononuclear cells were used for TCR beta sequencing. Genomic DNA was extracted from the blood cell samples with the Qiagen DNeasy Blood Extraction Kit. This chain is built from TRBV29-1 and TRBJ1-2; the D gene assignment is ambiguous. This receptor was obtained from a female donor in good health and CMV-seronegative. Material: PBMCs. The DNA is TGCAGCGTTGAGGGCCAACGGGGCTACACCTTC. Its translation is CSVEGQRGYTF.